These 8 T cell receptor beta chains were all obtained from the same sample, sequenced in a study of PD-L1 blockade in urothelial cancer. The protocol was immunoSEQ multiplex PCR, while the TCRdb copy is restricted to in-frame clones and leaves out a portion. The sample comprises approximately 50,000 clones, around 84% of which are singletons, and about 20% rests with the top ten. Sample time point: pretreatment peripheral blood. The sample consisted of PBMCs, taken around atezolizumab (anti-PD-L1) treatment. The source of these receptors is a man aged 55 to 70 with urothelial cancer.

The chain combines TRBV4-1 with TRBJ1-5; 12 bases map to TRBD1. V lost 4 bases, J lost 4 bases, and 11 bases stayed unmatched. Germline V CDR1 and CDR2: MGHRA, YSYEKL. This CDR3 comprises 18 residues. The CDR3 is CASSPEGQGAVRNQPQHF. The CDR3 DNA is TGCGCCAGCAGCCCTGAGGGACAGGGGGCTGTAAGGAATCAGCCCCAGCATTTT.

This chain uses TRBV25-1 with TRBJ2-1; weak D call: TRBD2 (5 bases). This CDR3 contains 16 residues. Germline V gene sequence: CDR1 MGHDK, CDR2 SYGVNS. Trimming left V 5 bases short and J 0 bases short, with 14 bases between. The CDR3: CASSTIASSSYNEQFF. CDR3 coding DNA: TGTGCCAGCAGTACGATAGCGTCGAGCTCCTACAATGAGCAGTTCTTC.

The count of this clone is one. This chain uses TRBV9 with TRBJ1-1; the D is unclear. V gave up 0 bases and J gave up 1 base, with 7 bases separating them. This CDR3 has 14 amino acids. The V gene's germline CDR1 is SGDLS and CDR2 YYNGEE. The CDR3 here is CASSVAGPNTEAFF. Written as DNA, the CDR3 is TGTGCCAGCAGCGTAGCCGGTCCGAACACTGAAGCTTTCTTT.

V usage is TRBV7-2 and J usage is TRBJ2-1; TRBD2 is a possible D gene (5 bases). This CDR3 spans 15 amino acids. Germline CDR1 is SGHTA and CDR2 is FQGNSA. Trimming removed 5 bases from V and 0 bases from J, with 11 bases in between. CDR3 nucleotides: TGTGCCAGCAGCCCGAGAGGGAGCTCCTACAATGAGCAGTTCTTC. It is translated as CASSPRGSSYNEQFF.

The J gene is TRBJ1-5, the V gene TRBV19; D gene uncertain. Trimming pared 5 bases from V and 1 base from J, leaving 12 bases between. The CDR3 runs 15 residues. Germline assignment: CDR1 LNHDA and CDR2 SQIVND (reference sequence). The CDR3 spells CASSPRRASNQPQHF. The CDR3 coding sequence is TGTGCCAGTAGTCCCCGGCGGGCAAGCAATCAGCCCCAGCATTTT. Drawing the rest from reference TRBV19 and TRBJ1-5, the complete variable domain is DGGITQSPKYLFRKEGQNVTLSCEQNLNHDAMYWYRQDPGQGLRLIYYSQIVNDFQKGDIAEGYSVSREKKESFPLTVTSAQKNPTAFYLCASSPRRASNQPQHFGDGTRLSIL.

V and J are TRBV11-3 and TRBJ2-2; the D gene is possibly TRBD2 (6 bases). Trimming cost V 0 bases and J 6 bases, with 14 bases left between them. CDR1 is SGHNT and CDR2 is YENEEA in the germline V gene. This CDR3 comprises 16 residues. CDR3 in DNA: TGTGCCAGCAGCTTAGATTCGACTAGTCCGGCCGGGGAGCTGTTTTTT. It specifies CASSLDSTSPAGELFF.

This chain connects TRBV27 to TRBJ2-7; a possible D gene is TRBD1 (5 bases). The CDR3 length is 14 residues. CDR1 MNHEY and CDR2 SMNVEV come from the germline V gene (reference sequence). The V end was cut by 5 bases, the J end by 5 bases, with 16 bases between. CDR3 DNA: TGTGCCAGCAGTCCTAACCTCAGGGTCCACGAGCAGTACTTC. As protein: CASSPNLRVHEQYF.

This clone is a singleton in its sample. The chain carries TRBV12-5 and TRBJ2-5; 7 bases map to TRBD1. The CDR3 has 16 residues. CDR1 is LGHNT and CDR2 is FRNRAP in the germline V gene. Trimming at V came to 0 bases and at J to 1 base, leaving 5 bases not matched to a gene. CDR3 residues: CASGLVLGGPQETQYF. CDR3 DNA sequence: TGTGCTAGTGGTTTGGTACTAGGGGGCCCCCAAGAGACCCAGTACTTC.